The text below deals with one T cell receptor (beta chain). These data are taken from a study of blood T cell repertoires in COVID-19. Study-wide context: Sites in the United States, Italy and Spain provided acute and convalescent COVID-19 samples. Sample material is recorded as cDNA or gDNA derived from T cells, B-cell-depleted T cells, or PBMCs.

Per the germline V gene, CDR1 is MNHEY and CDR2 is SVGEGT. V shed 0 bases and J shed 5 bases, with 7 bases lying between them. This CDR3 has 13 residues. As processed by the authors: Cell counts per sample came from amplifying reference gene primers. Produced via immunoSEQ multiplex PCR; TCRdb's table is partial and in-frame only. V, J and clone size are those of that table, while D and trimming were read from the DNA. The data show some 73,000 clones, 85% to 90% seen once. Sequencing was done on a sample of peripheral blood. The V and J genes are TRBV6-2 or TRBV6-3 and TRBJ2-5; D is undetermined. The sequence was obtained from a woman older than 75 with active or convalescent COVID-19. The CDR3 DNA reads TGTGCCAGCAGTTACTCGATGAGTGAGACCCAGTACTTC. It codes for CASSYSMSETQYF.